These 9 T cell receptor beta chains share one sample of origin, sequenced in a study of somatic mutations in cytotoxic T cells in rheumatoid arthritis. Generated by immunoSEQ multiplex PCR, the TCRdb table keeps only in-frame clones and is missing some. The table lists some 38,000 clones, 84% of them singletons. The sample was CD8+ T cells sorted from blood. These receptors all come from a man between 40 and 49 years old in good health.

This clone was seen a few times. V is TRBV4-1 and J is TRBJ2-7; TRBD2 aligns across 9 bases. With 4 bases clipped from V and 5 bases from J, the junction kept 9 bases outside the gene matches. The germline gives CDR1 MGHRA, CDR2 YSYEKL. The CDR3 has 15 residues. The CDR3, as DNA: TGCGCCAGCAGCCGCCTTAGCGGGAGTGGTGACGAGCAGTACTTC. Protein product: CASSRLSGSGDEQYF.

This rearrangement joins TRBV28 to TRBJ1-3; TRBD1 is a possible D gene (6 bases). Per germline, CDR1 MDHEN and CDR2 SYDVKM. Between the trimmed V and J ends, which lost 4 bases and 4 bases, there was a span of 14 bases. The CDR3 extends over 15 amino acids. This chain's CDR3 is CASSSSGTLGNTIYF. The CDR3, as DNA: TGTGCCAGCAGTTCATCCGGGACACTCGGAAACACCATATATTTT.

CDR3 protein: CACGRGLAGETQYF. The CDR3 DNA reads TGTGCCTGTGGACGAGGACTAGCGGGGGAGACCCAGTACTTC. The chain is built from TRBV30 and TRBJ2-5; TRBD2 agrees at 12 bases. Looked up from germline, CDR1 is GTSNPN and CDR2 is SVGIG (reference sequence). The CDR3 is 14 amino acids. Trimming cost V 6 bases and J 5 bases; bases outside gene matches: 7.

This chain uses TRBV27 with TRBJ2-1, with a weak D call TRBD1 (5 bases). This CDR3 has 15 amino acids. The germline CDR1 and CDR2 sequences are MNHEY and SMNVEV (reference sequence). V was trimmed by 5 bases and J by 5 bases, leaving 16 bases between them. Here the CDR3 DNA reads TGTGCCAGCAGTCCGCAGGGCTCAGGGAACAATGAGCAGTTCTTC. This sequence encodes CASSPQGSGNNEQFF.

The chain combines TRBV27 with TRBJ1-1; no reliable D call. Germline V CDR1 and CDR2: MNHEY, SMNVEV (reference sequence). Trimming removed 8 bases from V and 0 bases from J, with 7 bases in between. The CDR3 has 12 amino acids. CDR3 sequence: CASWRLNTEAFF. The DNA for the CDR3 is TGTGCCAGCTGGAGGTTGAACACTGAAGCTTTCTTT.

V and J are TRBV28 and TRBJ2-1, with 9 bases identical to TRBD2. Trimming took 6 bases from V and 5 from J; bases not matched to a gene: 17. The CDR3 contains 18 residues. Germline loops: CDR1 MDHEN, CDR2 SYDVKM. The CDR3 nucleotides read TGTGCCAGCAGAGTTTTTGGGGTTCGGCGGGAGGGGAACAATGAGCAGTTCTTC. It codes for CASRVFGVRREGNNEQFF.

This clone was detected once. V and J are TRBV28 and TRBJ1-2; D may be TRBD1 (6 bases). The CDR3 is 17 residues long. CDR1 is MDHEN, CDR2 SYDVKM, per germline. The V and J ends lost 2 bases and 0 bases respectively, with 16 bases between them. The CDR3 DNA follows: TGTGCCAGCAGTTTAACGGGACAAAAGAGTACTAACTATGGCTACACCTTC. Residues: CASSLTGQKSTNYGYTF.

On this clone: The junction and the germline gene differ at one end; a read error may be behind it. The V and J genes are TRBV11-2 and TRBJ1-1, with D possibly being TRBD1 (6 bases). This CDR3 has 14 residues. The germline V gene has CDR1 SGHAT and CDR2 FQNNGV. The CDR3 DNA follows: TGTGCCAGCACCTTAAGGACAGATAACACTGAAGCTTTCTTT. Translation gives CASTLRTDNTEAFF.

The chain carries TRBV4-1 and TRBJ1-2; TRBD1 matches at 8 bases. Trimming cost V 2 bases and J 8 bases; bases outside gene matches: 4. The germline gives CDR1 MGHRA, CDR2 YSYEKL. There are 13 residues in the CDR3. Here the CDR3 DNA reads TGCGCCAGCAGCCAACAGGGGGCGCAAGGCTACACCTTC. Residues: CASSQQGAQGYTF.